This T cell receptor beta chain is from a study of Graves' ophthalmopathy and Graves' hyperthyroidism (dated by TCRdb to the late 2010s). The study in broad terms: Peripheral blood samples were taken at the time of initial diagnosis, before any treatment was given. Following sample collection, hyperthyroidism patients were given methimazole at a starting dose of 30 mg daily, and ophthalmopathy patients were given high-dose intravenous methylprednisolone. For independent validation, a separate cohort was made up of approximately 19 hyperthyroidism patients plus 17 patients who later progressed from hyperthyroidism to ophthalmopathy. In roughly 6 hyperthyroidism patients, T-cell repertoires of thyroid tissue and blood were compared. TCR beta repertoire signatures were used to distinguish Graves' ophthalmopathy from Graves' hyperthyroidism and to predict progression to ophthalmopathy. In total, 135 blood samples were TCR-sequenced: 40 to 45 ophthalmopathy, 75 hyperthyroidism and roughly 17 hyperthyroidism-to-ophthalmopathy patients. To explore V-J signatures that distinguish ophthalmopathy from hyperthyroidism, a discovery set of 100 patients was enrolled, made up of 40 to 45 with ophthalmopathy and roughly 55 with stable hyperthyroidism. Broad study findings and their caveats: In validation, the model predicted ophthalmopathy progression with about 71% sensitivity and less than 80% specificity; around twelve predicted patients were CT-confirmed with GO in a median of around 6 months. The 13-signature model separated ophthalmopathy from stable hyperthyroidism with 85% to 90% sensitivity and roughly 84% specificity in cross-validation, and 80%/75% in the test set. No statistical method was used to predetermine the sample size, and group allocation was not hidden from the investigators. Most of the expanded thyroid clonotypes with a frequency above 0.001 were also detected in blood, and it was suggested that the thyroid immune response may be reflected by blood repertoires.

TCR beta CDR3 regions were amplified from RNA transcripts for repertoire sequencing. HTBI primers and the Qiagen OneStep RT-PCR kit were used in a first-round RT-PCR, which was followed by a second-round multiplex PCR, size selection and purification. Sequencing of the libraries was carried out on an Illumina HiSeq2000 in paired-end mode with 100 bp reads. The published analysis was carried out like this. Reads were processed with SOAPnuke, discarding reads with adapters, uncalled bases, mean Phred below 15, or no exact constant-primer or identifier match. COPE v1.2.5 was used to merge the high-quality paired reads. Clonotypes were defined as unique nucleotide sequences and were aligned to IMGT TRB V, D and J references using MiTCR v1.1. The analysis was limited to V-J combinations with a frequency above 0.0001, which together covered approximately 99% of repertoires. For each V-J combination, a TCR clonal expansion and chaos score was defined as the ratio of F50 clonal expansion to chaos observed in the TCRdist matrix. Welch's t-statistics and random forest were used to narrow the features down to more than 10 V-J combinations, which were then fed into a naive Bayes classifier. The Morisita-Horn index was used to measure how similar the thyroid and blood repertoires were. TCRdb took the public reads, trimmed them with fastp at Q25, ran MiXCR for clone calling and kept in-frame beta chains. Rows with one shared CDR3 protein collapse into an entry with the most common genes and DNA. These V and J calls derive from TCRdb rather than the authors' analysis. The sample records about 660,000 distinct CDR3 sequences, over 40% of which are singletons. Around 3.3% of the sample belongs to the ten largest clones.

Notes on this clonotype: No antigen is known for it. A much larger clone differs from this one at a single base, so this may be a read error.

From the cysteine through the phenylalanine, the CDR3 covers 11 amino acids. This entry keeps only the CDR3 DNA: 33 bases, framed from base 1. V lost 6 bases and J lost 6 bases; the stretch between them is 8 bases long. Sequences ENHRY (CDR1) and SYGVKD (CDR2) are obtained from the germline V gene. Ophthalmopathy patients had moderately to severely active disease, Clinical Activity Score of at least 3, NOSPECS grade of at least 4, and disease duration under 3 months. Anyone with other autoimmune diseases, uncontrolled infections, pregnancy or lactation was excluded from the study. Diagnosis was based on clinical symptoms, serum thyroxine, TRAb, thyroid ultrasound and orbital computed tomography. Ficoll-Paque density gradient centrifugation was used to isolate PBMCs from 8 to 10 ml of fresh peripheral blood. Total RNA was extracted using Trizol reagent, and RNA quality was checked on an Agilent 2100 Bioanalyzer.

This receptor was identified in an adult man with Graves' ophthalmopathy. Sequenced sample: peripheral blood. The rearrangement combines TRBV10-3 with TRBJ1-2, with no D gene named confidently. The CDR3 protein: CAIRGGDGYTF. In nucleotides, the sequence is TGTGCCATCAGGGGAGGCGATGGCTACACCTTC.